A selection of T cell receptor beta chains follows, all from one sample in a study of human T cells and chemical hapten exposure. TCRdb reprocessed the RACE reads with MiXCR, giving one entry per CDR3 protein. The profile shows around 350,000 distinct CDR3 sequences, about 5% of them singletons. Material: whole blood, obtained in connection with sensitization to the hapten diphenylcyclopropenone (DPC). All receptors derive from a woman younger than 30 with alopecia areata. Some clones in this sample may be carry-over from other donors' samples. Each CDR3 is given with its conserved first and last residue. The order of the fields is V gene, clone size, J gene, CDR3 length, D gene, CDR3 protein, CDR3 DNA. A D gene is named only where the DNA matches it firmly. Some rows have no size entry. The others give once, few or many, or a class for an expanded clone.

v_call: TRBV10-3; clone_size: many; j_call: TRBJ2-3; cdr3_length: 18; d_call: TRBD1; cdr3_aa: CAISDPQGGQGSTDTQYF; cdr3_nt: TGTGCCATCAGTGATCCCCAGGGGGGACAGGGAAGCACAGATACGCAGTATTTT
v_call: TRBV20-1; clone_size: -; j_call: TRBJ1-2; cdr3_length: 15; d_call: TRBD1; cdr3_aa: CSAGGGQGLNYGYTF; cdr3_nt: TGCAGTGCTGGAGGTGGACAGGGACTAAACTATGGCTACACCTTC
v_call: TRBV27; clone_size: many; j_call: TRBJ2-5; cdr3_length: 15; d_call: -; cdr3_aa: CASSPKFSVQETQYF; cdr3_nt: TGTGCCAGCAGCCCAAAGTTTTCGGTTCAAGAGACCCAGTACTTC
v_call: TRBV28; clone_size: few; j_call: TRBJ1-5; cdr3_length: 16; d_call: -; cdr3_aa: CASSFTLVRSNQPQHF; cdr3_nt: TGTGCCAGCAGTTTCACCTTAGTGAGAAGCAATCAGCCCCAGCATTTT
v_call: TRBV11-2; clone_size: -; j_call: TRBJ2-1; cdr3_length: 16; d_call: TRBD2; cdr3_aa: CASSLVAGGTYNEQFF; cdr3_nt: TGTGCCAGCAGCTTAGTGGCGGGGGGGACCTACAATGAGCAGTTCTTC
v_call: TRBV18; clone_size: -; j_call: TRBJ2-5; cdr3_length: 14; d_call: TRBD1; cdr3_aa: CASSEGTVQETQYF; cdr3_nt: TGTGCCAGCTCTGAAGGGACAGTACAAGAGACCCAGTACTTC
v_call: TRBV7-2; clone_size: few; j_call: TRBJ1-5; cdr3_length: 15; d_call: -; cdr3_aa: CASSLRGQSNQPQHF; cdr3_nt: TGTGCCAGCAGCCTACGTGGACAAAGCAATCAGCCCCAGCATTTT
v_call: TRBV2; clone_size: few; j_call: TRBJ2-3; cdr3_length: 14; d_call: TRBD1; cdr3_aa: CASKQGVNTDTQYF; cdr3_nt: TGTGCCAGCAAGCAGGGGGTAAACACAGATACGCAGTATTTT
v_call: TRBV7-8; clone_size: few; j_call: TRBJ1-6; cdr3_length: 15; d_call: -; cdr3_aa: CASSLREFIDSPLHF; cdr3_nt: TGTGCCAGCAGCTTGCGGGAATTCATCGATTCACCCCTCCACTTT
v_call: TRBV4-3; clone_size: many; j_call: TRBJ2-7; cdr3_length: 14; d_call: -; cdr3_aa: CASSPGTNSYEQYF; cdr3_nt: TGCGCCAGCAGCCCGGGGACAAATTCCTACGAGCAGTACTTC
v_call: TRBV18; clone_size: -; j_call: TRBJ2-7; cdr3_length: 13; d_call: -; cdr3_aa: CASSPVDGHEQYF; cdr3_nt: TGTGCCAGCTCACCAGTCGACGGCCACGAGCAGTACTTC
v_call: TRBV7-2; clone_size: many; j_call: TRBJ1-2; cdr3_length: 16; d_call: -; cdr3_aa: CASSHPKADSSYGYTF; cdr3_nt: TGTGCCAGCAGCCATCCCAAGGCGGACAGTTCCTATGGCTACACCTTC
v_call: TRBV14; clone_size: -; j_call: TRBJ2-3; cdr3_length: 14; d_call: -; cdr3_aa: CASSPSIATDTQYF; cdr3_nt: TGTGCCAGCAGCCCCTCCATAGCCACAGATACGCAGTATTTT
v_call: TRBV9; clone_size: many; j_call: TRBJ1-1; cdr3_length: 15; d_call: TRBD1; cdr3_aa: CASSVEHRGSTEAFF; cdr3_nt: TGTGCCAGCAGCGTAGAGCACAGGGGGAGCACTGAAGCTTTCTTT
v_call: TRBV18; clone_size: -; j_call: TRBJ1-4; cdr3_length: 16; d_call: -; cdr3_aa: CASSRVAGSTNEKLFF; cdr3_nt: TGTGCCAGCTCACGCGTGGCAGGGTCCACTAATGAAAAACTGTTTTTT
v_call: TRBV7-9; clone_size: many; j_call: TRBJ1-1; cdr3_length: 17; d_call: TRBD1; cdr3_aa: CASSLGGGAGLNTEAFF; cdr3_nt: TGTGCCAGCAGCTTAGGAGGGGGCGCGGGGTTGAACACTGAAGCTTTCTTT
v_call: TRBV10-3; clone_size: -; j_call: TRBJ2-7; cdr3_length: 16; d_call: TRBD1; cdr3_aa: CAISEFGQDSSYEQYF; cdr3_nt: TGTGCCATCAGTGAGTTCGGACAGGACAGCTCCTACGAGCAGTACTTC